Shown below are 10 T cell receptor beta chains from a single sample sequenced in a study of patients and donors after allogeneic stem cell transplantation. TCRdb redid the calling of the RT-PCR reads with MiXCR, one entry per CDR3 protein. The data contain around 170,000 distinct CDR3 sequences, nearly 25% of them singletons. The sequencing input was blood, either unsorted or a sorted T cell fraction (not recorded which). These receptors were collected from a human donor who was either an allogeneic HSCT recipient or a stem cell or donor lymphocyte infusion donor (not recorded which). It is not recorded whose cells these are; they may come from a transplant donor.

This clonotype was detected a few times. V and J are TRBV28 and TRBJ2-5; D is undetermined. From germline, CDR1 is MDHEN and CDR2 SYDVKM. The CDR3 contains 15 residues. V lost 0 bases and J 1 base, leaving 9 bases between the germline ends. CDR3 region: CASSLWMLGQETQYF. The CDR3 nucleotides are TGTGCCAGCAGTTTATGGATGCTTGGCCAAGAGACCCAGTACTTC.

This clonotype was recorded at least ten times. The rearrangement uses TRBV13 and TRBJ1-3; D is ambiguous. Trimming removed 4 bases from V and 4 bases from J, with 11 bases in between. The CDR3 length is 14 residues. Per the germline V gene, CDR1 is PRHDT and CDR2 is FYEKMQ (reference sequence). CDR3 residues: CASSSTSEGNTIYF. CDR3 in DNA: TGTGCCAGCAGCTCGACCTCCGAAGGAAACACCATATATTTT.

This rearrangement joins TRBV5-5 to TRBJ2-7; no firm D call. Germline CDR1 SGHKS, CDR2 YYEKEE (reference sequence). Trimming stripped 2 bases from V and 0 bases from J, with 9 bases between. The CDR3 contains 14 residues. The CDR3: CASSFARNSYEQYF. Written as DNA, the CDR3 is TGTGCCAGCAGCTTTGCCAGGAACTCCTACGAGCAGTACTTC.

The CDR3 DNA is TGTGCCAGCAGCCCCAGGGGGGTGAGCAATCAGCCCCAGCATTTT. This codes for CASSPRGVSNQPQHF. The chain couples TRBV7-2 to TRBJ1-5; 7 bases align to TRBD1. CDR1 and CDR2 (germline): SGHTA, FQGNSA. The CDR3 loop spans 15 amino acids. J gave up 1 base and V 5 bases, and 5 bases lay outside the gene matches.

The chain couples TRBV30 to TRBJ1-1; D might be TRBD1 (6 bases). This CDR3 is built from 13 residues. Germline loops: CDR1 GTSNPN, CDR2 SVGIG (reference sequence). V lost 3 bases and J 4 bases, leaving 12 bases between the germline ends. CDR3 DNA sequence: TGTGCCTGGAGGGGCAGGGGATTCACTGAAGCTTTCTTT. Residues: CAWRGRGFTEAFF. The complete variable domain, with remaining parts taken from reference TRBV30 and TRBJ1-1, reads SQTIHQWPATLVQPVGSPLSLECTVEGTSNPNLYWYRQAAGRGLQLLFYSVGIGQISSEVPQNLSASRPQDRQFILSSKKLLLSDSGFYLCAWRGRGFTEAFFGQGTRLTVV.

The sample holds many counts of this clonotype. The chain uses TRBV15 and TRBJ1-2; 9 bases map to TRBD1. Germline trimming cut 3 bases from V and 3 bases from J; bases unmatched to any gene: 11. The CDR3 sequence is 17 residues long. Germline-derived CDR1 and CDR2 are LNHNV and YYDKDF (reference sequence). The CDR3 loop reads CATSSTRDRVGDYGYTF. The CDR3 nucleotides read TGTGCCACCAGCAGCACCCGGGACAGGGTCGGTGACTATGGCTACACCTTC.

This chain joins TRBV15 and TRBJ2-2; D is unresolved. The CDR3 length is 19 residues. The germline gives CDR1 LNHNV, CDR2 YYDKDF (reference sequence). With 0 bases removed from V and 0 bases from J, the gap between germline ends came to 17 bases. CDR3: CATSRDFVRSESNTGELFF. DNA of the CDR3: TGTGCCACCAGCAGAGATTTCGTCAGATCAGAATCGAACACCGGGGAGCTGTTTTTT.

This clonotype has only a few counts. J is TRBJ2-2 and V is TRBV2, with 7 bases lining up with TRBD1. V lost 5 bases and J lost 4; bases outside the gene matches: 7. CDR3 size: 15 residues. Germline CDR1 reads SNHLY; CDR2 reads FYNNEI. The CDR3 nucleotides read TGTGCCAGCAGTAAGACAGGGCTCACCACCGGGGAGCTGTTTTTT. It codes for CASSKTGLTTGELFF.

The gene calls are TRBV11-2 and TRBJ1-1; no reliable D call. Germline V lookup: CDR1 SGHAT, CDR2 FQNNGV. The CDR3 totals 12 residues. V lost 2 bases and J lost 8, with 9 bases in between. The CDR3 here is CASSLSEEEAFF. The CDR3 DNA reads TGTGCCAGCAGCTTAAGTGAGGAGGAAGCTTTCTTT.

The rearrangement uses TRBV7-9 and TRBJ2-2, with D possibly being TRBD1 (6 bases). CDR1 and CDR2 (germline): SEHNR, FQNEAQ (reference sequence). The CDR3 length is 13 residues. V shed 4 bases and J shed 7 bases, with 10 bases lying between them. CDR3 DNA: TGTGCCAGCAGCTCCCAGGGGCACGGGGAGCTGTTTTTT. Translation gives CASSSQGHGELFF.